This TCR beta chain was documented in a study of T cells in Graves' hyperthyroidism and ophthalmopathy. TCR beta CDR3 regions were amplified from RNA. HTBI primers were employed in a first-round RT-PCR of the TCR CDR3. TCRdb redid the calling of the multiplex PCR reads with MiXCR, one entry per CDR3 protein. The table shows a few hundred thousand distinct CDR3 sequences, with 15% to 19% occurring only once. The authors obtained PBMCs from around 11 ml of fresh peripheral blood. V was clipped by 8 bases and J by 0 bases, with 13 bases between them. The CDR3 covers 14 residues. Germline V gene data show CDR1 as MDHEN and CDR2 as SYDVKM. Study-level findings and limits: Before onset, ophthalmopathy was predicted by the model a median about 6.2 months earlier.

This clonotype occurred many times. No antigen is known for it. The chain recombines TRBV28 with TRBJ1-1; no reliable D call. Sequencing was carried out using blood. This clonotype was obtained from a woman between 25 and 40 years old with Graves' hyperthyroidism. CDR3 residues: CASLTAAVNTEAFF. The CDR3 bases are TGTGCCAGCCTTACAGCCGCGGTGAACACTGAAGCTTTCTTT.